The clone carrying this TCR beta chain was recorded only once. Its target is not known. This entry belongs to a study of shared clonotypes between healthy human individuals. The study's findings and limits: The study's rarefaction showed incomplete sorted-subset sequencing despite large depth. The donor pool, a small one, limited the genetic and exposure-history diversity represented.

Profiled with immunoSEQ multiplex PCR; TCRdb holds only in-frame clones, not every one. The sample includes approximately 2.4 million clones, around 95% of them seen just once. Naive CD45RA+ and memory CD45RA-negative subsets were split from CD4+ cells. The CDR3 sequence is 16 residues long. Trimming cost V 7 bases and J 3 bases; bases outside gene matches: 8. CDR1 is ENHRY and CDR2 is SYGVKD in the germline V gene. The chain carries TRBV10-3 and TRBJ2-2; 10 nucleotides align to TRBD2. The clonotype was recovered from a man younger than 35 in good health. Sequenced input: naive CD4+ T cells sorted from blood. As for subset: CD45RA+ positively selected. This CDR3 is CAIKILAGADTGELFF. CDR3 bases: TGTGCCATCAAGATCCTAGCGGGAGCGGACACCGGGGAGCTGTTTTTT.